This T cell receptor beta chain was sequenced in a study of T cell changes during pregnancy in multiple sclerosis. TCRdb's table, derived via immunoSEQ multiplex PCR, lists solely in-frame clones and lacks some. The sample carries tens of thousands of clones, 80% to 95% recorded once. The sample was CD4+ T cells from peripheral blood mononuclear cells, taken in the third trimester of pregnancy. This TCR was sampled from a female donor with multiple sclerosis, enrolled in a pregnancy study.

The CDR3 DNA follows: TGTGCCAGCAGTACCGGATCAGGGGGCTGGTACGAGCAGTACTTC. Translated: CASSTGSGGWYEQYF. This chain connects TRBV27 to TRBJ2-7; 8 positions agree with TRBD1. The CDR3 loop spans 15 amino acids. After removal of 5 bases from V and 4 bases from J, the junction contained 10 bases not matched to a gene. Germline V lookup: CDR1 MNHEY, CDR2 SMNVEV (reference sequence).